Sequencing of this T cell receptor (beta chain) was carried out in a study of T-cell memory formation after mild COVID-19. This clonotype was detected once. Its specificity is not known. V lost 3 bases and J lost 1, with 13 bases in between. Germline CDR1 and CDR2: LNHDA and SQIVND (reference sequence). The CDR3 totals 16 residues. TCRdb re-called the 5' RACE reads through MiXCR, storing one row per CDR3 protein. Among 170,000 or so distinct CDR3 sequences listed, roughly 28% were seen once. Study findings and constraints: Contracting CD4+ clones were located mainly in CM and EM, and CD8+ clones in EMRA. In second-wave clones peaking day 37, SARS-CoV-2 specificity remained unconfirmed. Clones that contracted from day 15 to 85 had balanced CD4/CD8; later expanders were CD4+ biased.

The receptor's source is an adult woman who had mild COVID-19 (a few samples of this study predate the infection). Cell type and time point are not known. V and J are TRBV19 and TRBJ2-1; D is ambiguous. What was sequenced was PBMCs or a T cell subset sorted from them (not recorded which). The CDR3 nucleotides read TGTGCCAGTAGTATGTTGGACCGCTATTCCTACAATGAGCAGTTCTTC. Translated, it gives CASSMLDRYSYNEQFF.